The rows below give T cell receptor beta chains drawn from one sample of a study of blood T cell repertoires in COVID-19. Only in-frame clones appear in the TCRdb table, and some are missing; sequencing was by immunoSEQ multiplex PCR. Seen here are about 280,000 clones, approximately 83% observed once, and the top ten hold approximately 9.9%. Sequencing used peripheral blood. Receptor source: a woman in her 70s with acute or convalescent COVID-19. The CDR3 runs from the conserved cysteine through the conserved F or W. D genes are given only for firm matches. The listing skips clone size in some rows; elsewhere it reads once, few, many or a size class.

j_gene	v_gene	d_gene	abundance	CDR3nt	CDR3aa
TRBJ2-1	TRBV10-2	-	-	TGCGCCAGCACCCGATCAGGTATGGGTAATGAGCAGTTCTTC	CASTRSGMGNEQFF
TRBJ1-5	TRBV18	-	-	TGTGCCAGCTCACCAGCCACAGGGCATCGACAGCCCCAGCATTTT	CASSPATGHRQPQHF
TRBJ2-2	TRBV5-1	-	-	TGCGCCAGCAGCTTGGGGACAGCGGCGTATGGAACCGGGGAGCTGTTTTTT	CASSLGTAAYGTGELFF
TRBJ1-1	TRBV5-1	-	-	TGCGCCAGCAGCTTGGGGGTGAGAGACAGCACTGAAGCTTTCTTT	CASSLGVRDSTEAFF
TRBJ2-3	TRBV5-1	-	-	TGCGCCAGCAGCTTGTCGACCAGGACAGATACGCAGTATTTT	CASSLSTRTDTQYF
TRBJ2-2	TRBV5-1	-	-	TGCGCCAGCAGCCCTACAGGGCCCACCGGGGAGCTGTTTTTT	CASSPTGPTGELFF
TRBJ1-1	TRBV10-3	TRBD1	-	TGTGCCATCAGTGATAGTAGTTTGACAGGGACTGAAGCTTTCTTT	CAISDSSLTGTEAFF
TRBJ2-1	TRBV7-9	-	-	TGTGCCAGCAGCCCAAGGAATACAGGGTACAATGAGCAGTTCTTC	CASSPRNTGYNEQFF
TRBJ2-7	TRBV7-8	TRBD2	-	TGTGCCAGCAGCGTAGTGGCTAGCGGGGGTTACGAGCAGTACTTC	CASSVVASGGYEQYF
TRBJ1-6	TRBV18	-	-	TGTGCCAGCGCCACCCAGACAGTAGATAATTCACCCCTCCACTTT	CASATQTVDNSPLHF
TRBJ1-4	TRBV25-1	-	-	TGTGCCAGCAGTGATTCCGGGACATGGACAACTAATGAAAAACTGTTTTTT	CASSDSGTWTTNEKLFF
TRBJ2-7	TRBV5-1	TRBD2	-	TGCGCCAGCAGCGCCAGCGGGGGGGCTAACGTCGAGCAGTACTTC	CASSASGGANVEQYF
TRBJ1-5	TRBV27	-	-	TGTGCCAGCAGTTTATCCTATAGCAATCAGCCCCAGCATTTT	CASSLSYSNQPQHF
TRBJ2-2	TRBV19	-	-	TGTGCCAGTAGAGTCGGACCGGGAACCGGGGAGCTGTTTTTT	CASRVGPGTGELFF
TRBJ1-4	TRBV18	-	-	TGTGCCAGCTCATCGCGTGCAACTAATGAAAAACTGTTTTTT	CASSSRATNEKLFF
TRBJ2-1	TRBV9	TRBD2	-	TGTGCCAGCAGCGGGAGAACGGGACTAGCTTGGGGTGAGCAGTTCTTC	CASSGRTGLAWGEQFF
TRBJ1-1	TRBV20-1	-	-	TGCAGTGCCAGGGTCTCTGAAGCTTTCTTT	CSARVSEAFF
TRBJ1-2	TRBV5-1	-	few	TGCGCCAGCAGCTTGGAAAGGGGGTCGGATGGCTACACCTTC	CASSLERGSDGYTF
TRBJ2-1	TRBV27	-	-	TGTGCCAGCAGTTTATCAGGCGTAGGGGCTTACAATGAGCAGTTCTTC	CASSLSGVGAYNEQFF
TRBJ1-1	TRBV4-2	-	once	TGTGCCAGCAGCCAAGGAATCCGGGGAGAAGCTTTCTTT	CASSQGIRGEAFF
TRBJ2-5	TRBV5-1	TRBD2	-	TGCGCCAGCAGCCGGGAGGAGGGTTTACAAGAGACCCAGTACTTC	CASSREEGLQETQYF
TRBJ2-1	TRBV11-2	-	-	TGTGCCAGCAGCTTAGTCAGCTACAATGAGCAGTTCTTC	CASSLVSYNEQFF
TRBJ1-6	TRBV6-5	TRBD1	-	TGTGCCAGCAGGTGGGACAGGGGAGAACCCCTCCACTTT	CASRWDRGEPLHF
TRBJ1-5	TRBV7-9	-	-	TGTGCCAGCAGCTTCGAAGGGGATCAGCCCCAGCATTTT	CASSFEGDQPQHF
TRBJ1-2	TRBV5-1	-	-	TGCGCCAGCAGCTTAATGGCCGGAGGACTATCTAACTATGGCTACACCTTC	CASSLMAGGLSNYGYTF
TRBJ1-5	TRBV6-2/TRBV6-3	-	-	TGTGCCAGCAGTTCGCAGGGGAGAGGACCCCAGCATTTT	CASSSQGRGPQHF
TRBJ1-5	TRBV2	-	-	TGTGCCAGCAGTGGCGGGGGCAATCAGCCCCAGCATTTT	CASSGGGNQPQHF
TRBJ1-2	TRBV7-9	-	-	TGTGCCAGCAGTATGAGGGTGGCTGGCTACACCTTC	CASSMRVAGYTF
TRBJ2-3	TRBV6-5	TRBD2	-	TGTGCCAGCAGTTCAGCGGGGGACACAGATACGCAGTATTTT	CASSSAGDTDTQYF
TRBJ1-1	TRBV6-5	-	few	TGTGCCAGCTCGGGTGGGGGGAGGTACACTGAAGCTTTCTTT	CASSGGGRYTEAFF
TRBJ1-1	TRBV7-9	-	-	TGTGCCCTAGAACGCATACGAGAAGCTTTCTTT	CALERIREAFF
TRBJ2-5	TRBV7-9	TRBD1	-	TGTGCCAGCAGCTCGGGCCCAGGGGGCCAAGAGACCCAGTACTTC	CASSSGPGGQETQYF
TRBJ1-2	TRBV18	TRBD1	few	TGTGCCAGCTCCCCGGACAGGGAATATGGCTACACCTTC	CASSPDREYGYTF
TRBJ1-5	TRBV2	-	-	TGTGCCAGCCGAGCCCGGGACCCGGACAGTCAGCCCCAGCATTTT	CASRARDPDSQPQHF
TRBJ2-3	TRBV10-3	-	-	TGTGCCATCAGCCGAACCGGGGTGTCGACAGATACGCAGTATTTT	CAISRTGVSTDTQYF
TRBJ1-1	TRBV6-2/TRBV6-3	TRBD1	-	TGTGCCAGCAGCCCCAGACAGGGAGGAATGGAGAACACTGAAGCTTTCTTT	CASSPRQGGMENTEAFF
TRBJ1-2	TRBV6-5	TRBD1	-	TGTGCCAGCAGTTACGCCCAGGGGGCCAGCTATGGCTACACCTTC	CASSYAQGASYGYTF
TRBJ2-2	TRBV2	-	-	TGTGCCAGCAGTGAGGAGAGGGCAGCCATCGGAGGGGAGCTGTTTTTT	CASSEERAAIGGELFF
TRBJ1-5	TRBV7-2	TRBD1	-	TGTGCCAGCAGCCTCGACAGGGTTGGAAGTGGGCCCCAGCATTTT	CASSLDRVGSGPQHF
TRBJ1-1	TRBV15	TRBD1	-	TGTGCCACCAGCAGAGATCGAACAGGGGGCACTGAAGCTTTCTTT	CATSRDRTGGTEAFF
TRBJ1-2	TRBV29-1	-	-	TGCAGCGGAGGTCAGAGGAGCCCGGGCTATGGCTACACCTTC	CSGGQRSPGYGYTF
TRBJ2-3	TRBV19	-	-	TGTGCCAGTAGTAGAGGTAGCTGGGTGAACACAGATACGCAGTATTTT	CASSRGSWVNTDTQYF
TRBJ1-2	TRBV21-1	-	-	TGTGCCAGCAACCGACACGACTATGGCTACACCTTC	CASNRHDYGYTF
TRBJ2-7	TRBV2	TRBD1	-	TGTGCCAGCAGTGTGATCCAGGGGGCTTACAACGAGCAGTACTTC	CASSVIQGAYNEQYF
TRBJ1-1	TRBV6-6	-	few	TGTGCCAGCAGTCGATCTGGAGCTGGTGGCACTGAAGCTTTCTTT	CASSRSGAGGTEAFF